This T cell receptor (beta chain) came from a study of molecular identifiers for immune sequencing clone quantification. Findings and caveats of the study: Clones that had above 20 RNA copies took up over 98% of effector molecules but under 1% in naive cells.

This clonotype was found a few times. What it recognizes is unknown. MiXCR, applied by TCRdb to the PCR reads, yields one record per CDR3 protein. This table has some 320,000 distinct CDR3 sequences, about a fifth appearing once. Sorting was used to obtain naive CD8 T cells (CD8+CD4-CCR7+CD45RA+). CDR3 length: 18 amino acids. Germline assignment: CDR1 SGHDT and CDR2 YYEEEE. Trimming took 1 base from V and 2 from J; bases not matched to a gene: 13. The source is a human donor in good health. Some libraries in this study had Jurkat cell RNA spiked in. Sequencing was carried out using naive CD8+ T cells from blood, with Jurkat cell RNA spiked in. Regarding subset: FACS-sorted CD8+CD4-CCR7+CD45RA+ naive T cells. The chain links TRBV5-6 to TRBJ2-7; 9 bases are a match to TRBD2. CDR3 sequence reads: CASSLYGGKAGGTYEQYF. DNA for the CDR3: TGTGCCAGCAGCTTGTATGGGGGAAAAGCGGGGGGCACCTACGAGCAGTACTTC.